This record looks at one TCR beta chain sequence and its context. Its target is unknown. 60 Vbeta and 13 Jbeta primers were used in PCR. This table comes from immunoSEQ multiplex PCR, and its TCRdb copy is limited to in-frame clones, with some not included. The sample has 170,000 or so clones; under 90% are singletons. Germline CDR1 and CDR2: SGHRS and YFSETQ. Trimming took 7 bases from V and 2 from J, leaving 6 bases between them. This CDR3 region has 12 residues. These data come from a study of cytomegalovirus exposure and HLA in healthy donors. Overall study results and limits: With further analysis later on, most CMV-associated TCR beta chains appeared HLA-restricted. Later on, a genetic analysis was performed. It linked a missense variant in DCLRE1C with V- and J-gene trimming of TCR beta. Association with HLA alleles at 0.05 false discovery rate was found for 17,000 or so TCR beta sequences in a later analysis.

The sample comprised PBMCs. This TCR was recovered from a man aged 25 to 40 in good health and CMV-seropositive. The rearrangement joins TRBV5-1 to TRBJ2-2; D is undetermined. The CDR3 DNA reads TGCGCCAGCCGCCTAAACACCGGGGAGCTGTTTTTT. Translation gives CASRLNTGELFF. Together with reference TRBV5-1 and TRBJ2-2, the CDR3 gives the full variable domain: KAGVTQTPRYLIKTRGQQVTLSCSPISGHRSVSWYQQTPGQGLQFLFEYFSETQRNKGNFPGRFSGRQFSNSRSEMNVSTLELGDSALYLCASRLNTGELFFGEGSRLTVL.